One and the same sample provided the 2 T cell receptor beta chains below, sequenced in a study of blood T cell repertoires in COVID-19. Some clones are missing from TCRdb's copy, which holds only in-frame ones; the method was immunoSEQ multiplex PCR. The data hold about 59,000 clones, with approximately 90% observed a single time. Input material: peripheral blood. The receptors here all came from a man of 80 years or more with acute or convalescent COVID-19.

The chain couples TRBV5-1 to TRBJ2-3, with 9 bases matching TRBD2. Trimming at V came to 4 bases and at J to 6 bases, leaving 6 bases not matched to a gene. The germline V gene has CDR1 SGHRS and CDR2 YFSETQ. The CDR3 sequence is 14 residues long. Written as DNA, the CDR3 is TGCGCCAGCAGCCGGGCGGGGGGGCCTGATACGCAGTATTTT. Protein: CASSRAGGPDTQYF. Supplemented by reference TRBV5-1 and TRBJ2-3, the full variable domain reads KAGVTQTPRYLIKTRGQQVTLSCSPISGHRSVSWYQQTPGQGLQFLFEYFSETQRNKGNFPGRFSGRQFSNSRSEMNVSTLELGDSALYLCASSRAGGPDTQYFGPGTRLTVL.

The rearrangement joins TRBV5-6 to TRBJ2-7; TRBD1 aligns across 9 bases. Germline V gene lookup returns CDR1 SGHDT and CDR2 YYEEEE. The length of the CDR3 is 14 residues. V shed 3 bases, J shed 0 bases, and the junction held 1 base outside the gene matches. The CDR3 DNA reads TGTGCCAGCAGCTACAGGGGGCTCTCCTACGAGCAGTACTTC. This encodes CASSYRGLSYEQYF.